This TCR beta chain came from a study of metastatic and nonmetastatic thyroid tumors. For the study at large: For malignant and benign thyroid patients, tumor or nodule tissue and blood were the sources whose repertoires were compared. Study-wide points: A significant increase in TCR beta diversity was reportedly seen in malignant thyroid tumors relative to benign nodules, in blood and tumor.

TCRdb re-called the PCR reads via MiXCR. The sample yields tens of thousands of clones, about 32% seen once. Not a single patient had been given any form of treatment at any point before undergoing thyroid surgery. Notes on this clone: Its antigen is as yet unknown.

V was clipped by 3 bases and J by 2 bases; unmatched bases: 5. The CDR3 contains 17 residues. Germline assignment: CDR1 SGHAT and CDR2 FQDESV (reference sequence). Source material: tumor tissue. The chain couples TRBV11-1 to TRBJ2-6; TRBD1 aligns across 9 bases. The TCR comes from a female donor with papillary thyroid cancer or a benign thyroid nodule (not recorded which). Some clones in this sample may be carry-over from other donors' samples. This CDR3 reads CASSFRDRVTGANVLTF. CDR3 in DNA: TGTGCCAGCAGCTTCCGGGACAGGGTGACTGGGGCCAACGTCCTGACTTTC.